The 19 T cell receptor beta chains presented below share a single source sample, sequenced in a study of T cells of healthy individuals. TCRdb reprocessed the 5' RACE reads with MiXCR, giving one entry per CDR3 protein. Among around 63,000 distinct CDR3 sequences listed, around 16% were seen once. Source of these receptors: a human donor in good health.

The chain couples TRBV28 to TRBJ1-2, with TRBD1 identical over 7 bases. V lost 6 bases and J lost 2; bases outside the gene matches: 3. Germline V lookup: CDR1 MDHEN, CDR2 SYDVKM. This CDR3 has 13 residues. CDR3 DNA: TGTGCCAGCAGCGGGACAGCGAACTATGGCTACACCTTC. Protein: CASSGTANYGYTF.

In this sample, this clonotype turned up many times. The chain is built from TRBV2 and TRBJ1-6; no clear D gene. The CDR3 totals 16 residues. V lost 5 bases and J lost 4, with 15 bases in between. Germline CDR1 reads SNHLY; CDR2 reads FYNNEI. The CDR3 sequence: CASSNDPPKYNSPLHF. In nucleotides, the CDR3 is TGTGCCAGCAGTAATGATCCCCCGAAGTATAATTCACCCCTCCACTTT.

This chain joins TRBV27 and TRBJ1-1; no clear D gene. The germline V and J ends were trimmed by 4 bases and 3 bases, with 12 bases remaining between them. CDR3 length equals 14 residues. The germline V gene encodes CDR1 MNHEY and CDR2 SMNVEV (reference sequence). DNA of the CDR3: TGTGCCAGCAGTTCCAGACCCTGGGACACTGAAGCTTTCTTT. Translating it yields CASSSRPWDTEAFF.

V usage is TRBV3-1 and J usage is TRBJ2-7; D remains unclear. The germline V gene encodes CDR1 LGHDT and CDR2 YNNKEL (reference sequence). V lost 1 base and J 0 bases, leaving 7 bases between the germline ends. This CDR3 has 14 amino acids. Written as DNA, the CDR3 is TGTGCCAGCAGCCAAGCGGGCAGCTCCTACGAGCAGTACTTC. It encodes CASSQAGSSYEQYF.

The genes are TRBV7-9 and TRBJ2-4; D remains ambiguous. V was trimmed by 4 bases and J by 0 bases, leaving 7 bases between them. The CDR3 has 14 residues. Germline CDR1 and CDR2: SEHNR and FQNEAQ (reference sequence). CDR3: CASSSILAKNIQYF. For the CDR3, the DNA is TGTGCCAGCAGCTCAATTCTAGCCAAAAACATTCAGTACTTC.

This clonotype has a handful of counts. The V and J genes are TRBV28 and TRBJ2-2, with D perhaps matching TRBD2 (6 bases). This CDR3 spans 14 amino acids. Germline loops: CDR1 MDHEN, CDR2 SYDVKM. Trimming cost V 11 bases and J 7 bases, with 20 bases left between them. The CDR3 DNA follows: TGTGCCTGCAACAGGAGGGGATTGATCGGGGAGCTGTTTTTT. The encoded protein is CACNRRGLIGELFF.

Note on this clonotype: Given a much more abundant clone one base away, this may be a read error. It is likely a read error, because the conserved phenylalanine at the end of the CDR3 is missing. The DNA for the CDR3 is TGTGCCAGCAGGGCGCCCGACGGGTACAATGAGCAGTTCCTC. It translates to CASRAPDGYNEQFL. The chain joins TRBV5-4 to TRBJ2-1, with D hard to call. CDR3 length: 14 residues. Trimming cost V 5 bases and J 4 bases, with 13 bases left between them. Germline assignment: CDR1 SGHNT and CDR2 YYREEE (reference sequence).

The chain joins TRBV6-2 or TRBV6-3 to TRBJ2-1, with D tentatively TRBD2 (7 bases). Trimming cost V 5 bases and J 6 bases, with 23 bases left between them. This CDR3 has 17 residues. The V gene's germline CDR1 is MNHEY and CDR2 SVGEGT. CDR3 protein: CASSPGGAGIRLNEQFF. The DNA for the CDR3 is TGTGCCAGCAGTCCTGGGGGGGCCGGGATCCGGCTCAATGAGCAGTTCTTC.

This clonotype was picked up many times. The gene calls are TRBV6-5 and TRBJ2-3; D is ambiguous. Germline loops: CDR1 MNHEY, CDR2 SVGAGI. V was cut by 4 bases and J by 6 bases, with 8 bases left in between. The CDR3 extends over 12 amino acids. This CDR3 reads CASSSQWDTQYF. CDR3 DNA: TGTGCCAGCAGTTCCCAGTGGGATACGCAGTATTTT.

This chain connects TRBV6-2 or TRBV6-3 to TRBJ1-1, with D uncertain. The germline V gene has CDR1 MNHEY and CDR2 SVGEGT. Deletions cut 1 base from V and 6 bases from J, with 6 bases between. CDR3 length: 12 residues. The chain's CDR3 is CASSYFESEAFF. CDR3 bases: TGTGCCAGCAGTTACTTCGAGTCTGAAGCTTTCTTT.

The sample holds many counts of this clonotype. The rearrangement joins TRBV12-3 or TRBV12-4 to TRBJ1-2; weak D call: TRBD1 (5 bases). The germline V and J ends were trimmed by 6 bases and 5 bases, with 19 bases remaining between them. The CDR3 consists of 15 residues. This chain's CDR3 is CASRVLGGEEYGYTF. DNA of the CDR3: TGTGCCAGCAGAGTCTTGGGGGGGGAGGAGTATGGCTACACCTTC.

Only one count was recorded for this clonotype. The V gene is TRBV7-2, the J gene TRBJ2-6; D not resolved. Trimming took off 0 bases at V and 5 bases at J, with 11 bases between the two ends. Looked up from germline, CDR1 is SGHTA and CDR2 is FQGNSA. This CDR3 is 16 amino acids long. CDR3 bases: TGTGCCAGCAGCTTAGCGGAGATCCGGCGGGCCAACGTCCTGACTTTC. Amino acids: CASSLAEIRRANVLTF.

There are a few counts of this clonotype. V gene TRBV3-1 combines with J gene TRBJ1-6; D is perhaps TRBD1 (6 bases). The V end lost 3 bases, the J end lost 7 bases, and 13 bases lay between the germline ends. Germline loops: CDR1 LGHDT, CDR2 YNNKEL (reference sequence). This CDR3 region has 15 residues. CDR3: CASSQATGPNSPLHF. CDR3 bases: TGTGCCAGCAGCCAGGCAACAGGGCCCAATTCACCCCTCCACTTT.

The J gene is TRBJ2-7, the V gene TRBV10-1; TRBD2 matches 12 bases. CDR1 WNHNN and CDR2 SYGVQD come from the germline V gene (reference sequence). V lost 9 bases, J lost 1 base, and 4 bases stayed unmatched. This CDR3 region has 14 residues. CDR3 residues: CASPGTSGSYEQYF. CDR3 sequence (DNA): TGCGCCAGTCCCGGGACTAGCGGGTCCTACGAGCAGTACTTC.

This clonotype was picked up a small number of times. The V and J genes are TRBV24-1 and TRBJ2-5; perhaps TRBD1 as D (5 bases). Trimming took off 3 bases at V and 3 bases at J, with 13 bases between the two ends. Germline lookup yields CDR1 KGHDR and CDR2 SFDVKD. This CDR3 contains 15 residues. CDR3 sequence: CATSDPIREKETQYF. The DNA of the CDR3 is TGTGCCACCAGTGATCCCATCAGGGAAAAAGAGACCCAGTACTTC.

The V and J genes are TRBV6-2 or TRBV6-3 and TRBJ1-1, with D unclear. V dropped 6 bases and J dropped 0 bases, with 11 bases sitting between them. The CDR3 has 14 residues. CDR1 and CDR2 from the germline V gene are MNHEY and SVGEGT. CDR3 loop: CASSLTDMNTEAFF. The CDR3, as DNA: TGTGCCAGCAGCTTAACAGACATGAACACTGAAGCTTTCTTT.

This clonotype was seen only a few times. Here the CDR3 reads CSARDRRAGEQFF. CDR3 coding DNA: TGCAGTGCTAGAGATCGGCGAGCCGGTGAGCAGTTCTTC. The V and J genes are TRBV20-1 and TRBJ2-1; D is ambiguous. Trimming shortened V by 0 bases and J by 9 bases, and 12 bases separated the two germline ends. Germline V gene lookup returns CDR1 DFQATT and CDR2 SNEGSKA (reference sequence). CDR3 length equals 13 residues.

The V gene is TRBV20-1, the J gene TRBJ2-1; 7 nucleotides agree with TRBD1. Per the germline V gene, CDR1 is DFQATT and CDR2 is SNEGSKA (reference sequence). V lost 4 bases to trimming and J lost 0 bases; unmatched junction nucleotides: 21. CDR3 length: 20 amino acids. The CDR3 here is CSATQGQDEERRSSYNEQFF. Here the CDR3 DNA reads TGCAGTGCTACCCAAGGACAGGATGAAGAGCGGAGGAGCTCCTACAATGAGCAGTTCTTC.

V usage is TRBV30 and J usage is TRBJ1-1; the D gene is possibly TRBD1 (5 bases). The CDR3 is 13 amino acids. CDR1 and CDR2 from the germline V gene are GTSNPN and SVGIG (reference sequence). V was cut by 1 base and J by 3 bases, with 9 bases left in between. The CDR3 region has the DNA TGTGCCTGGAGTGGACAGAGGGACACTGAAGCTTTCTTT. This codes for CAWSGQRDTEAFF.